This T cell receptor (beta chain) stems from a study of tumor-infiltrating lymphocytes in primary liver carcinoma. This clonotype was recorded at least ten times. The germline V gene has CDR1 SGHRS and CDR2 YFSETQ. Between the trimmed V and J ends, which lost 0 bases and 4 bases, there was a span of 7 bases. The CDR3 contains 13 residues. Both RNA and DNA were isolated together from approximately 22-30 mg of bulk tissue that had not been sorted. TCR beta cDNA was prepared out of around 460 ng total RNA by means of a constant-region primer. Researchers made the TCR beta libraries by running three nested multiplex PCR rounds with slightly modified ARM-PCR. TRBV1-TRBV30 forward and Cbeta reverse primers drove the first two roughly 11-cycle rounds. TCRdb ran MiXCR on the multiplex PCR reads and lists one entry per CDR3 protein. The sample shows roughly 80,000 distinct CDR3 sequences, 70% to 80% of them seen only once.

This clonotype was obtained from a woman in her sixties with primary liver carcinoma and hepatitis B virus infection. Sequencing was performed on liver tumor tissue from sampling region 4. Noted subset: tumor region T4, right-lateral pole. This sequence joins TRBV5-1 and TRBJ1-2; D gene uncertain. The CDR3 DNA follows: TGCGCCAGCAGCTTGGGGCTGACCTATGGCTACACCTTC. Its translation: CASSLGLTYGYTF.